This T cell receptor beta chain was recorded in a study of blood T cell repertoires in COVID-19 (dated by TCRdb to 2019 to 2021). Turning to the overall study: Samples covering the acute and convalescent phases of COVID-19 were provided by collaborators in the United States, Italy and Spain. The material from the prospective study consisted of cDNA or gDNA derived from T cells, B-cell-depleted T cells, or PBMCs. Deeply sampled blood TCRbeta repertoires from subjects exposed to, actively infected with, or recovered from COVID-19 were included in the dataset. The repertoires were released in a freely available public database intended as a resource for research on the immune response to SARS-CoV-2. The samples were drawn from two sources: the first 160 participants of the ongoing ImmuneRACE study, and 1,254 subjects contributed by 6 global collaborators. Nearly every sample came with metadata listing a de-identified subject ID, COVID-19 status, age in years and sex. Where available, HLA class I and class II types were obtained from metadata supplied by the sample provider rather than from assay-based typing.

General study outcomes and caveats: The amount of clinical and demographic metadata varied by source and participant and was provided uncurated.

In its sample, this clone was seen once. The antigen this receptor binds is unknown. Nothing much larger sits one base from this clone, and base qualities are not available. Each collaborating institution followed its own protocols to collect whole blood in K2EDTA tubes. For TCRbeta analysis, collaborator samples were shipped as frozen whole blood, as isolated PBMCs, or as DNA extracted from either sample type. TCRbeta CDR3 regions were amplified from genomic DNA by means of the immunoSEQ Assay, a bias-controlled multiplex PCR. In the authors' own workflow: Nucleated cell counts per sample were estimated from amplification of reference gene primers within the assay. To quantify the absolute abundance of each unique TCRbeta CDR3 rearrangement, sequence reads were collapsed and filtered. For each sample, productive Simpson clonality was calculated by taking the square root of Simpson's diversity index across productive rearrangements. Entries here come from immuneACCESS through TCRdb and include only in-frame sequences with V and J called. Some clones fail to appear in such tables; in the studies checked, an unresolved V gene covers under half of the shortfall, and the cause of the remainder is unknown. V and J calls and clone size are as listed in that table; D and trimming were resolved from the DNA. The sample yields about 150,000 clones; roughly 80% were counted once. Jointly, the top ten make up under 2% of the sample.

This receptor was identified in a man aged 80 or over with acute or convalescent COVID-19. Specimen: peripheral blood.

The CDR3 is CASSVWDNANYGYTF. The DNA sequence reads TGTGCCAGCAGCGTGTGGGACAACGCTAACTATGGCTACACCTTC. The rearrangement combines TRBV5-6 with TRBJ1-2, with a weak D call of TRBD1 (6 bases match). Between the V and J ends, shortened by 4 bases and 0 bases respectively, the junction contains 13 bases. The germline V gene yields SGHDT for CDR1 and YYEEEE for CDR2. Measured from the cysteine to the phenylalanine, the CDR3 is 15 residues long. The CDR3 DNA has 45 bases and is translated from base 1.